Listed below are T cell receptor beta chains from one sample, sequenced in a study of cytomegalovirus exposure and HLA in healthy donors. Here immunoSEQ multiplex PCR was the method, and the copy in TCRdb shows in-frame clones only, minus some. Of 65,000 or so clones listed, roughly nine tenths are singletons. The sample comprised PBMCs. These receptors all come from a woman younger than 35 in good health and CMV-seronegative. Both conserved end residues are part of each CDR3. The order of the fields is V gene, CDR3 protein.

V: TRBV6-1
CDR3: CASSDMDRGQGTQYF

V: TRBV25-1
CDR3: CASSENSYEQYF

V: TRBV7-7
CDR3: CASSPAGSNTGELFF

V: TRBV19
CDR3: CASKRNRDRDGYTF

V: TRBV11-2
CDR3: CASSLAQTNYGYTF

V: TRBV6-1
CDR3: CASSEGILSSGNTIYF

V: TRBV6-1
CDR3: CASSEATGVTEAFF

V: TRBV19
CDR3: CASSIANRESLGYTF

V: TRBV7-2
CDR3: CASSPRSEAFF

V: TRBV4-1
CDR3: CASSQVSSGTGVSYEQYF

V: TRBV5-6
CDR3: CASGQAWTSGSSSDTQYF

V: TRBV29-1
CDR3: CSVASGGNTIYF

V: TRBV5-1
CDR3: CASSPGQLEAFF

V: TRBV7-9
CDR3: CASSSTSGRGLGGELFF

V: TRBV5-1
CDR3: CASSPSMGATGPDTQYF

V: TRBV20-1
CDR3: CSASEGTEAFF

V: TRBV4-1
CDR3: CASSPSLAGVVRSRNIQYF

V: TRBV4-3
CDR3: CASSQDWPSGSYEQYF

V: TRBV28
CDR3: CASSLAGAETQYF

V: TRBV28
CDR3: CASSTRTGVSGSTQETQYF

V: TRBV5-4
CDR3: CASSLGTGPSGTQYF

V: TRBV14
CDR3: CASSPAGRAYEQYF

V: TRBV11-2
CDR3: CASSLGTSGVPGYEQYF

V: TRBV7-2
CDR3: CASSLFLGFGYTF

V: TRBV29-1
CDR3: CSVEDSTDTQYF

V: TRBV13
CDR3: CASSMLETDTQYF

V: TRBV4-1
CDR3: CASSPVQVGNTIYF

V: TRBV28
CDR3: CASSLEGYGYTF

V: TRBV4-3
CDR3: CASSQGRLDSQETQYF

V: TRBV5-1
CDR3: CASSAGQGGSEAFF

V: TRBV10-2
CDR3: CASSETYNTEAFF

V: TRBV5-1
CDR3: CASSWALAGPYEQYF

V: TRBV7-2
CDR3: CASSPSYEQFF

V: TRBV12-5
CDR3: CASGLGLGNTIYF

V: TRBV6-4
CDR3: CASSVAGGTDTQYF

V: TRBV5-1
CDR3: CASSLAGRRDEKLFF

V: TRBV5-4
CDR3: CASSETSGSDTQYF

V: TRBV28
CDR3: CASSSPGTGLAFF

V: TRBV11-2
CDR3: CASSLRRGAGENYGYTF

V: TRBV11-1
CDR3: CASSPGVSEKLFF

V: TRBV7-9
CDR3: CASSGGARYNEQFF

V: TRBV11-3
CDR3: CASSYSRTRPPGELFF

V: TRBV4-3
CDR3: CASSQEGGYGYHEQYF

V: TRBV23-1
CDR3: CASSQSRFELAVLTDTQYF

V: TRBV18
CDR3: CASSPLPAGSSYEQYF

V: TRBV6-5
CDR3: CASRTGPGGEQYF

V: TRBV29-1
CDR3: CSVRQGEHGYTF

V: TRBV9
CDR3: CASSVRLAGDTGELFF

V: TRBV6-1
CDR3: CASSAGTSGATWQFF

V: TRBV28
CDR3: CASSLTAGKLFF

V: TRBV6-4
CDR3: CASRGQGHEQYF

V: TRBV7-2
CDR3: CASSLGTGSTIYF

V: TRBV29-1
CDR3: CSVVSGRDFPDEQYF

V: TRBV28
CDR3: CASSSGGLTSTDTQYF